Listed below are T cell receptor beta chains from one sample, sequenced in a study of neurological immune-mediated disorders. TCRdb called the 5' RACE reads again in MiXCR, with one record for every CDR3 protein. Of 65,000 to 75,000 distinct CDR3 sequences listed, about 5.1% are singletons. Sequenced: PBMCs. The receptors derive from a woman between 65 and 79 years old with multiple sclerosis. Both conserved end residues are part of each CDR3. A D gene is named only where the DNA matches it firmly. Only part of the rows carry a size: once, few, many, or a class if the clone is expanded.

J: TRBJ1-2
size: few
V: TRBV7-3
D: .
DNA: TGTGCCAGCAGCTTAATGGCGGCACAGGGTCTAAATGGCTACACCTTC
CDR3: CASSLMAAQGLNGYTF

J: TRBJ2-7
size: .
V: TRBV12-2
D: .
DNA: TGTGCAAGTCGTTGCCGGGACGGAACATACTACGAGCAGTACTTC
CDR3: CASRCRDGTYYEQYF

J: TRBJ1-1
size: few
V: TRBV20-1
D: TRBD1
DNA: TGCAGTGCTAGACCACCGCGTGGGGGACAGGTGGCCACTGAAGCTTTCTTT
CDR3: CSARPPRGGQVATEAFF

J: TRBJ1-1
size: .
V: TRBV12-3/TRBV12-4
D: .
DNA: TGTGCCAACAGTTTTTCCCGAAACACTGAAGCTTTCTTT
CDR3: CANSFSRNTEAFF

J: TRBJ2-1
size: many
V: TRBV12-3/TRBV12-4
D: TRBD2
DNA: TGTGCCAGCAGTTCCCGAATCGGACTAGTGGGGAACAATGAGCAGTTCTTC
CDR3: CASSSRIGLVGNNEQFF

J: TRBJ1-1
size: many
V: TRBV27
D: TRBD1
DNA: TGTGCCAGCAGTAGATGGACAGGGGACTCTGAAGCTTTCTTT
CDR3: CASSRWTGDSEAFF

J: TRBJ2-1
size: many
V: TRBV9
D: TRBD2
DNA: TGTGCCAGCGGAAGGACTAGCGGGAACAATGAGCAGTTCTTC
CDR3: CASGRTSGNNEQFF

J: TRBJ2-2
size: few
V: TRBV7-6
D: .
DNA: TGTGCCAGCAGCAAGGGATCGAACACCGGGGAGCTGTTTTTT
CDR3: CASSKGSNTGELFF

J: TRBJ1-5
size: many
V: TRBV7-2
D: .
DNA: TGTGCCAGCGATGTGGCGGATAGCAATCAGCCCCAGCATTTT
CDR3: CASDVADSNQPQHF

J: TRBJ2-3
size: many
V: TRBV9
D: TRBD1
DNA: TGTGCCAGCAGCGCCTCAGGGGGTACTAGCACAGATACGCAGTATTTT
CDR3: CASSASGGTSTDTQYF

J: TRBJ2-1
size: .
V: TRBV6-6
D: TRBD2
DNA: TGTGCCAGCAGCATAGGCCCTAGCGGCTCCTACAATGAGCAGTTCTTC
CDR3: CASSIGPSGSYNEQFF

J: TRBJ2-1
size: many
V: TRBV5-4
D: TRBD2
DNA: TGTGCCAGCAGCTTTTCTAGCGGGAACAATGAGCAGTTCTTC
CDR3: CASSFSSGNNEQFF

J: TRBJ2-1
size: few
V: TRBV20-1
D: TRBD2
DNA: TGCAGTGCTGGCTCGCTAGCGGGATTTCGCAATGAGCAGTTCTTC
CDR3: CSAGSLAGFRNEQFF

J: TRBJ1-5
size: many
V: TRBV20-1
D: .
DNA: TGCAGTGCTCGAACCCCCGGAAGCAGCAATCAGCCCCAGCATTTT
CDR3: CSARTPGSSNQPQHF

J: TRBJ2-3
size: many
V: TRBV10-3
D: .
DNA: TGTGCCATCAAAGGTGGGGCAGATACGCAGTATTTT
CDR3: CAIKGGADTQYF

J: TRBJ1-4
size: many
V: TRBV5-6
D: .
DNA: TGTGCCAGCAGCTTGTTTGGGTTTGTAGGCGAAAAACTGTTTTTT
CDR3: CASSLFGFVGEKLFF